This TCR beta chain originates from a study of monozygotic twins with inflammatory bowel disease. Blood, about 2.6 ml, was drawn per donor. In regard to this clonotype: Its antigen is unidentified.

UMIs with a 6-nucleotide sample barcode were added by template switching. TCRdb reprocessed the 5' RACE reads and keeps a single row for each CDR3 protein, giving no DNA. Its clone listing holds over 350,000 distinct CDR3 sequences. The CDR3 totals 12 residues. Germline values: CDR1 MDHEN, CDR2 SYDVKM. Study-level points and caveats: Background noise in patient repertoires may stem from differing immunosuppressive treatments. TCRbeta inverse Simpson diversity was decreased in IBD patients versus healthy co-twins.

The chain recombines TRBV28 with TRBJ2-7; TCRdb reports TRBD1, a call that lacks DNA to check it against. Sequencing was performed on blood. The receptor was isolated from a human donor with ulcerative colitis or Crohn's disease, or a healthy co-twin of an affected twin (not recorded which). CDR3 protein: CASSGQGLQQYF.